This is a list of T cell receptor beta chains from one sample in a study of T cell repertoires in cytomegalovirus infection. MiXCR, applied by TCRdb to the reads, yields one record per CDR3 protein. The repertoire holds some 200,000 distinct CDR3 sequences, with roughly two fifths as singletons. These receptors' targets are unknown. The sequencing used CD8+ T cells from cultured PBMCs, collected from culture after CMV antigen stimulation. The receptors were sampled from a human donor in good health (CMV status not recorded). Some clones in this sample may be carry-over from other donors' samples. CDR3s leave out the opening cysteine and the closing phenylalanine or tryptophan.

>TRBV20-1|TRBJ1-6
SARDLDDSLYNSPLH
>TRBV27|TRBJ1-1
ASRYKGAGSFEAF
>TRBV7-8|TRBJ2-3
ASSATGGAKTDTQY
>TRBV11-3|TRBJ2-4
ASSLGGARKNIQY
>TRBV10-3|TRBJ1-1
AISEWRQVGMGDGAF
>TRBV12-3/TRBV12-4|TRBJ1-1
ASSLARGEEAF
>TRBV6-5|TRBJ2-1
ASSYFESLAEGNEQF
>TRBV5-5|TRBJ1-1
ASSGAGGYGNTEAF
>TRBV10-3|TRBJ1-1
AISDNQRNTEAF
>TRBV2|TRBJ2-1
ASSEGYNSYNEQF
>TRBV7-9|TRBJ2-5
ASSTGTAQETQY
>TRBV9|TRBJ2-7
ASSVVSGSYEQY
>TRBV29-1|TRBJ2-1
SANDRASSYNEQF
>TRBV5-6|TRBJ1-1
ASSWRNGRLNTEAF
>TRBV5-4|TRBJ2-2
ASSLVETNTGELF
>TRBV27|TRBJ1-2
ASKGEADYGYT
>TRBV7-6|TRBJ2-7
ASSPTAYEQY
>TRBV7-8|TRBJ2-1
ATTVDSTNEQF
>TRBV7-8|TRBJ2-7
ASSARDYPYEQY
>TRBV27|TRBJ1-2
ATRYRAGYT
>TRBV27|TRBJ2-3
ASSFSGSTDTQY
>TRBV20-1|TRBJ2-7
SAREGSGPYEQY